This TCR beta chain was documented in a study of blood T cell repertoires in COVID-19. Overall study: Material from acute and convalescent COVID-19 was sourced from the United States, Italy and Spain. T cells, B-cell-depleted T cells, or PBMCs provided the cDNA or gDNA that served as material.

The CDR3 is made up of 15 amino acids. The V gene's germline CDR1 is SNHLY and CDR2 FYNNEI. V was clipped by 3 bases and J by 4 bases; unmatched bases: 8. Per the authors' pipeline: How many nucleated cells were present was estimated from reference gene primer amplification. Assay: immunoSEQ multiplex PCR; the TCRdb copy retains only in-frame clones and omits some. V, J and clone size are taken as reported in that table, and D and trimming were inferred from the DNA itself. The sample contains 200,000 or so clones, 84% of which appear only once. The TCR comes from a human donor in a cohort sampled during active COVID-19. The chain has TRBV2 and TRBJ1-2; 7 bases are a match to TRBD1. The sequencing sample was made of peripheral blood. CDR3 region: CASSDGTAQFYGYTF. The CDR3 DNA reads TGTGCCAGCAGTGATGGGACAGCGCAGTTCTATGGCTACACCTTC. The full variable domain, completed using reference TRBV2 and TRBJ1-2, is EPEVTQTPSHQVTQMGQEVILRCVPISNHLYFYWYRQILGQKVEFLVSFYNNEISEKSEIFDDQFSVERPDGSNFTLKIRSTKLEDSAMYFCASSDGTAQFYGYTFGSGTRLTVV.